Listed below are T cell receptor beta chains from one sample, sequenced in a study of cytomegalovirus exposure and HLA in healthy donors. Repertoires were generated with immunoSEQ multiplex PCR, while TCRdb's copy carries only in-frame clones and drops some. The table records about 150,000 clones, approximately 86% of them present only once. Input material: PBMCs. The origin of the receptors is a man aged 18-30 years in good health and CMV-seropositive. The CDR3 runs from the conserved cysteine through the conserved F or W. The D gene is left open where the match is weak. A clone size is listed for some rows: how often the clone was seen (once, few, many), or a class if it is expanded.

cdr3_length j_call d_call clone_size v_call cdr3_nt cdr3_aa
15 TRBJ1-2 TRBD1 - TRBV2 TGTGCCAGCAGTACTACTAGACAGGGCGCCCAGGGCTACACCTTC CASSTTRQGAQGYTF
14 TRBJ1-2 - once TRBV11-2 TGTGCCAGCAGCTTAAGGGAGCAGGCTTGGGGCTACACCTTC CASSLREQAWGYTF
13 TRBJ1-1 TRBD1 - TRBV6-5 TGTGCCAGCAGACGGGACAGGCCCTCAAGGGCTTTCTTT CASRRDRPSRAFF
14 TRBJ2-3 TRBD1 - TRBV7-9 TGTGCCAGCAGCACGGACAGGGTAGCAGATACGCAGTATTTT CASSTDRVADTQYF
16 TRBJ1-2 - - TRBV23-1 TGCGCCAGCAGTCAATCGTGGGGGGGGAGAAGCTATGGCTACACCTTC CASSQSWGGRSYGYTF
14 TRBJ2-5 - - TRBV10-3 TGTGCCATCAGTGAGTCATCTAGTATGGAGACCCAGTACTTC CAISESSSMETQYF
16 TRBJ2-3 TRBD2 - TRBV13 TGTGCCAGCAGCTCCAAGGGACTAGCGGAGACAGATACGCAGTATTTT CASSSKGLAETDTQYF
15 TRBJ1-2 TRBD1 - TRBV6-5 TGTGCCAGCAGGGCGCCAGGGGGTCCTAACTATGGCTACACCTTC CASRAPGGPNYGYTF
15 TRBJ2-3 - - TRBV7-9 TGTGCCAGCAGCTTAGCGGGGCCGAGCACAGATACGCAGTATTTT CASSLAGPSTDTQYF
17 TRBJ1-5 - - TRBV7-9 TGTGCCAGCAGCTTAGGTATAGGGAGGGACGGCAATCAGCCCCAGCATTTT CASSLGIGRDGNQPQHF
13 TRBJ1-2 TRBD1 - TRBV6-5 TGTGCCAGCAGGGGGGACAGCAACTATGGCTACACCTTC CASRGDSNYGYTF
16 TRBJ2-7 TRBD1 once TRBV13 TGTGCCAGCAGCTTAGACCCGGGACAGGGGGCCTACGAGCAGTACTTC CASSLDPGQGAYEQYF
13 TRBJ1-1 - - TRBV28 TGTGCCAGCAGTTTAAAACAAGACACTGAAGCTTTCTTT CASSLKQDTEAFF
16 TRBJ2-3 TRBD2 - TRBV30 TGTGCCTGGAGTGCCTCCGGGACTAGCGGGAGGAATACGCAGTATTTT CAWSASGTSGRNTQYF
14 TRBJ2-7 TRBD1 - TRBV7-9 TGTGCCAGCAGCCCCGGGACAGGAACCTCCGAGCAGTACTTC CASSPGTGTSEQYF
17 TRBJ2-1 - - TRBV7-9 TGCGCCAGCAGCCAAGATTTAACTGATTATTCCTACAATGAGCAGTTCTTC CASSQDLTDYSYNEQFF
14 TRBJ1-5 - - TRBV6-1 TGTGCCAGCAGTCGGACAGTCAGCAATCAGCCCCAGCATTTT CASSRTVSNQPQHF
15 TRBJ1-2 - - TRBV6-1 TGTGCCAGCAGTGAAAGGGGTCCTGGTGACTATGGCTACACCTTC CASSERGPGDYGYTF
18 TRBJ2-5 TRBD2 - TRBV6-1 TGTGCCAGCAGTGACCGTAGGACCAGCGGGGGGAGCCAAGAGACCCAGTACTTC CASSDRRTSGGSQETQYF
16 TRBJ1-2 TRBD1 - TRBV27 TGTGCCAGCAGTCCGTCGGGACAGGGGTTGAACTATGGCTACACCTTC CASSPSGQGLNYGYTF
13 TRBJ2-7 - - TRBV7-2 TGTGCCAGCAGCCGTGACAAGTCCTACGAGCAGTACTTC CASSRDKSYEQYF
16 TRBJ2-2 TRBD1 - TRBV4-3 TGCGCCAGCAGCCGAGGGACAGGGAGAGATACCGGGGAGCTGTTTTTT CASSRGTGRDTGELFF
16 TRBJ2-7 TRBD1 - TRBV5-1 TGCGCCAGCAGCGGAGGAAGAAGACAGGGAGCGTACGAGCAGTACTTC CASSGGRRQGAYEQYF
16 TRBJ2-1 TRBD2 once TRBV5-1 TGCGCCAGCAGCACCGACTTGAGCGGGGGTTACAATGAGCAGTTCTTC CASSTDLSGGYNEQFF
15 TRBJ2-3 TRBD2 - TRBV7-6 TGTGCCAGCAGCCCCCTAGCGGGGGGGCAAGATACGCAGTATTTT CASSPLAGGQDTQYF
17 TRBJ1-5 - few TRBV19 TGTGCCAGTAGTATAGGGGGCCCCCTGGGAAGCAATCAGCCCCAGCATTTT CASSIGGPLGSNQPQHF
16 TRBJ2-2 TRBD2 - TRBV7-3 TGTGCCAGCAGCCCCCGACTAGCGGGAGCTCCCGGGGAGCTGTTTTTT CASSPRLAGAPGELFF
14 TRBJ2-4 - - TRBV2 TGTGCCAGCAGCTCCAGTCTAGCCAAAAACATTCAGTACTTC CASSSSLAKNIQYF
15 TRBJ2-7 - - TRBV7-2 TGTGCCAGCAGCTCCAGAGGGGACATCTCCTACGAGCAGTACTTC CASSSRGDISYEQYF
15 TRBJ1-5 - - TRBV9 TGTGCCAGCAGCGTAGAGGGGAATAGCAATCAGCCCCAGCATTTT CASSVEGNSNQPQHF
15 TRBJ2-1 TRBD1 - TRBV5-8 TGTGCCAGCAGCCACAGGGGGTCTTCCTACAATGAGCAGTTCTTC CASSHRGSSYNEQFF
14 TRBJ1-5 TRBD1 - TRBV27 TGTGCCAGCAGACAGGGGGCAAGCAATCAGCCCCAGCATTTT CASRQGASNQPQHF
12 TRBJ2-7 - - TRBV5-6 TGTGCCAGCTCCGATCGGGGGTACGAGCAGTACTTC CASSDRGYEQYF